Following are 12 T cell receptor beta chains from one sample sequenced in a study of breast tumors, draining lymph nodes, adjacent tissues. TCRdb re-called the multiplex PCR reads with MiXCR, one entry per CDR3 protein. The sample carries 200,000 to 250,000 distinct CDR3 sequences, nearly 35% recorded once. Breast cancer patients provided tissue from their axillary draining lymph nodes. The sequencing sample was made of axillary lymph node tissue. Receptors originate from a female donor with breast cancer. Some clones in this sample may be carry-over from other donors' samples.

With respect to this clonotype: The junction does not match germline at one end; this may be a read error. The CDR3 DNA is TGTGCCAGCAGTCACTCGGAGGGTTACGAAAAACTGTTTTTT. This codes for CASSHSEGYEKLFF. The chain has TRBV6-6 and TRBJ1-4, with D unclear. Germline lookup yields CDR1 MNHNY and CDR2 SVGAGI (reference sequence). This CDR3 is built from 14 residues.

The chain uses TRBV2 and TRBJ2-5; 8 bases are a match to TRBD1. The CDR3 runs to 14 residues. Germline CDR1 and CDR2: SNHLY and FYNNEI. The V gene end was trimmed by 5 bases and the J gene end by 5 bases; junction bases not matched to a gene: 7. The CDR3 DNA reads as TGTGCCAGCAGTACAGACAGGGGCTTGGAGACCCAGTACTTC. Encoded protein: CASSTDRGLETQYF.

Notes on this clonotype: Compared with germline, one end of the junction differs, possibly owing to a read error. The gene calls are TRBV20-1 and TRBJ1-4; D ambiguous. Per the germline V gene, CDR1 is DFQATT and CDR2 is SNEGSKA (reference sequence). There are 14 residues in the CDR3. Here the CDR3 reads CSAGDPSRGERVFF. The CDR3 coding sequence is TGCAGTGCTGGAGATCCCTCGCGGGGTGAAAGGGTGTTTTTT.

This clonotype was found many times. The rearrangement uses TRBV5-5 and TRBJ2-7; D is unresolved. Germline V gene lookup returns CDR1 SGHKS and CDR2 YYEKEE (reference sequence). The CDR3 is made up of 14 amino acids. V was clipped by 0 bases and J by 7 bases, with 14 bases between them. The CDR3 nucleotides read TGTGCCAGCAGCTTGGGATTAGGAGTGGGAGAGCAGTACTTC. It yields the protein CASSLGLGVGEQYF.

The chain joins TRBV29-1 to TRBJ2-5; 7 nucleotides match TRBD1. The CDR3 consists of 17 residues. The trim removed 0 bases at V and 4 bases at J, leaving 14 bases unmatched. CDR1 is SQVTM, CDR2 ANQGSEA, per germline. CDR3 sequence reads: CSVEDPWDSSSGETQYF. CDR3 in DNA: TGCAGCGTTGAAGATCCGTGGGACAGCTCGTCCGGAGAGACCCAGTACTTC.

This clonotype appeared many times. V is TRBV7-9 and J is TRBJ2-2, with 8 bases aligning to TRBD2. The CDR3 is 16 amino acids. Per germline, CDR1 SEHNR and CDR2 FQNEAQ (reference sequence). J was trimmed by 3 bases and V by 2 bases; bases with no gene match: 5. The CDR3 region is CASSLSRGGDTGELFF. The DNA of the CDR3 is TGTGCCAGCAGCTTATCCCGGGGGGGCGACACCGGGGAGCTGTTTTTT.

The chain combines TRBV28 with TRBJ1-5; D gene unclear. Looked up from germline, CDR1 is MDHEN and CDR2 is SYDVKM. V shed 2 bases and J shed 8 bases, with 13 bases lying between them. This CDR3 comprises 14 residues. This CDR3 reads CASSLVEAEEPQHF. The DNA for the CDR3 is TGTGCCAGCAGTTTAGTCGAGGCGGAAGAGCCCCAGCATTTT. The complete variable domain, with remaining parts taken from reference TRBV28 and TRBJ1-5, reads DVKVTQSSRYLVKRTGEKVFLECVQDMDHENMFWYRQDPGLGLRLIYFSYDVKMKEKGDIPEGYSVSREKKERFSLILESASTNQTSMYLCASSLVEAEEPQHFGDGTRLSIL.

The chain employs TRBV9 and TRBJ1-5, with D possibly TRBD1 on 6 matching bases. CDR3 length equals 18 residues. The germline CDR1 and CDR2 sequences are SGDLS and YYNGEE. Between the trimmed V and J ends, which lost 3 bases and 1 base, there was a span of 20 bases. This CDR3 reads CASSATGHPRRSNQPQHF. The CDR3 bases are TGTGCCAGCAGCGCTACGGGACACCCACGAAGGAGCAATCAGCCCCAGCATTTT.

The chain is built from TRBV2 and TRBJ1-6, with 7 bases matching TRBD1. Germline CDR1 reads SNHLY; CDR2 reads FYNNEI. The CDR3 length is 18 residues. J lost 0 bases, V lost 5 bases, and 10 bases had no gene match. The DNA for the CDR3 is TGTGCCAGCAGTTACTCCGACAGGGCGAGCTCCTATAATTCACCCCTCCACTTT. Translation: CASSYSDRASSYNSPLHF. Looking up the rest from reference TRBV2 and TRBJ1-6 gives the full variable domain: EPEVTQTPSHQVTQMGQEVILRCVPISNHLYFYWYRQILGQKVEFLVSFYNNEISEKSEIFDDQFSVERPDGSNFTLKIRSTKLEDSAMYFCASSYSDRASSYNSPLHFGNGTRLTVT.

The CDR3 is CASSVTGSTGGEQFF. The CDR3 DNA reads TGTGCCAGTAGTGTGACAGGTTCTACCGGCGGTGAGCAGTTCTTC. The chain combines TRBV19 with TRBJ2-1, with a tentative D call TRBD1 (6 bases). Trimming left V 5 bases short and J 9 bases short, with 20 bases between. Looked up from germline, CDR1 is LNHDA and CDR2 is SQIVND (reference sequence). This CDR3 is 15 amino acids long.

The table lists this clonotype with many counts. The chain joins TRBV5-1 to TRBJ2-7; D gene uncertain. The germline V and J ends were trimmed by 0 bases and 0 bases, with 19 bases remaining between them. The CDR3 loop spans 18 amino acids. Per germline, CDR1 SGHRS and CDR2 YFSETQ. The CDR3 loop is CASSLAQAPNPLSYEQYF. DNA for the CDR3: TGCGCCAGCAGCTTGGCGCAGGCACCCAACCCCCTCTCCTACGAGCAGTACTTC.

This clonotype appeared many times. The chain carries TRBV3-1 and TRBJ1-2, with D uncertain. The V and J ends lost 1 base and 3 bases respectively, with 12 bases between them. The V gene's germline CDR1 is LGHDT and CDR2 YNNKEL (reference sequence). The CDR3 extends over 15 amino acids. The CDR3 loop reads CASSQGGLRDYGYTF. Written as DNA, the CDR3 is TGTGCCAGCAGCCAAGGAGGGTTGCGGGACTATGGCTACACCTTC.